This T cell receptor beta chain was recovered during a study of CD8 T cells in ankylosing spondylitis. This clonotype was counted between two and nine times. What it recognizes is unknown. CDR1 DFQATT and CDR2 SNEGSKA come from the germline V gene (reference sequence). The V end lost 5 bases, the J end lost 0 bases, and 12 bases lay between the germline ends. CDR3 length equals 14 residues. Study-wide results and caveats: A CD8+ phenotype characterized the disease-linked clones, which were relatively rare in peripheral blood. About 8 highly homologous variants made up a TCR beta motif, and this motif appeared characteristic of ankylosing spondylitis blood. Matched ankylosing spondylitis synovial fluid reportedly showed significant enrichment of disease-linked clones.

Quantitative molecular-barcoded 5'-RACE generated the TCR beta libraries. One entry per CDR3 protein results from TCRdb running MiXCR on the 5' RACE reads. The repertoire has around 300,000 distinct CDR3 sequences, around a tenth of them found once; the top ten carry around 8.4%. Sequencing was done on a sample of blood, either unsorted or a sorted T cell fraction (not recorded which). The TCR comes from a female donor with ankylosing spondylitis or in good health (not recorded which). The chain combines TRBV20-1 with TRBJ2-3; D gene unclear. CDR3 nucleotides: TGCAGTGCTCCCACTCCCCTGAGCACAGATACGCAGTATTTT. Its protein product is CSAPTPLSTDTQYF.